This TCR beta chain was retrieved from a study of read filtering for tumor transcriptome and immune sequencing. This clonotype turned up a few times. Possible read error: a much larger clone is one base away. Molecular barcoded adaptors covering alpha/delta and beta/gamma chains were used on roughly 400 ng RNA. TCRdb re-called the reads with MiXCR, one entry per CDR3 protein. The data show tens of thousands of distinct CDR3 sequences, around 21% seen once. The CDR3 sequence is 15 residues long. Trimming removed 5 bases from V and 7 bases from J; junction bases left unmatched: 10. In germline, CDR1 is SGHRS, CDR2 YFSETQ.

The chain couples TRBV5-1 to TRBJ2-7; TRBD2 matches at 12 bases. The sequence came from a donor over 35 with multiple myeloma. Sequencing was done on a sample of a population of CD138-negative cells sorted from bone marrow. In nucleotides, the CDR3 is TGCGCCAGCAGACTAGCGGGAGGCGGATTTGAGGAGCAGTACTTC. Translated: CASRLAGGGFEEQYF.